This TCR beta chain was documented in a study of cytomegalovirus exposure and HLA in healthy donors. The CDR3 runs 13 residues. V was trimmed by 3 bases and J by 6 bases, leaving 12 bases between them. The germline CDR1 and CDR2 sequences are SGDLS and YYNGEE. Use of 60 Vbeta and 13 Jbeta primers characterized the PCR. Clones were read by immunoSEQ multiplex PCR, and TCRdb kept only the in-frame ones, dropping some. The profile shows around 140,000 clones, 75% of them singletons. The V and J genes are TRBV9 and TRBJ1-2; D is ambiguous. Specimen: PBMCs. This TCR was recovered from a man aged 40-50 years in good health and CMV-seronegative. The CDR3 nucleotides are TGTGCCAGCAGCGAGGCCCCCGGGGATGGCTACACCTTC. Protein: CASSEAPGDGYTF.